This T cell receptor (beta chain) was retrieved from a study of naive and memory T cell subsets. Study-level findings and limits: Naive repertoires, especially CD8, held a few larger clonotypes, possibly memory cells re-expressing CD45RA. Expression changes during T cell differentiation may affect RNA-based TCR counts. Naive and memory repertoire findings lacked a ground truth for validation.

This CDR3 region has 15 residues. The V and J ends lost 4 bases and 5 bases, in that order; junction bases with no gene match: 10. Germline V lookup: CDR1 SGDLS, CDR2 YYNGEE. Two oligonucleotides, mixed equimolar, formed the beta constant-region primer covering TRBC1 and TRBC2. Ligated cDNA was amplified by four rounds of PCR with nested alpha and beta constant-region primers and SP2. Each CDR3 protein gets one entry after TCRdb re-called the UMI-ligation and nested PCR reads with MiXCR. The top ten hold 2.8% of the sample, which has some 110,000 distinct CDR3 sequences, roughly 15% seen once. Notes on this clonotype: Its antigen remains unknown.

The sample was naive CD8+ T cells from blood. This clonotype was sampled from a human donor in good health. This chain uses TRBV9 with TRBJ2-3; the match to TRBD2 covers 7 bases. CDR3 sequence reads: CASSPIAGERDTQYF. For the CDR3, the DNA is TGTGCCAGCAGCCCCATCGCGGGGGAGCGAGATACGCAGTATTTT.